This T cell receptor (beta chain) was obtained from a study of response to subunit inactivated influenza vaccine. The CDR3 totals 16 residues. V lost 7 bases and J lost 4, with 21 bases in between. On this clonotype itself: What it recognizes is unknown.

Via MiXCR, TCRdb re-called the RT-PCR reads, giving one row per CDR3 protein. The sample yields more than 400,000 distinct CDR3 sequences, less than 7.5% seen once. Study observations and caveats: Few new T cells, the authors suggested, are recruited by each seasonal influenza vaccination.

The chain employs TRBV12-3 or TRBV12-4 and TRBJ2-3, with D maybe TRBD1 (6 bases). The input for sequencing was PBMCs from blood, taken approximately 25 months after vaccination. The receptor was isolated from a man aged 50-75 years who received an inactivated influenza vaccine. CDR3 sequence: CASNPGPRGGPDTQYF. CDR3 bases: TGTGCCAGCAACCCGGGGCCTAGAGGGGGTCCAGATACGCAGTATTTT.